This passage covers 30 T cell receptor beta chains from one sample sequenced in a study of technical replicates of blood from a handful of donors. Data came from immunoSEQ multiplex PCR; TCRdb stores just in-frame clones and leaves some out. The sample has approximately 12,000 clones, around 77% seen once; the top ten hold roughly 15%. Material: PBMCs. The origin of the receptors is a human donor in good health.

V and J are TRBV6-1 and TRBJ2-1; 11 bases map to TRBD1. V trimming: 4 bases; J trimming: 8 bases; junction bases outside the gene matches: 7. The germline gives CDR1 MNHNS, CDR2 SASEGT. The CDR3 is 15 amino acids. The chain's CDR3 is CASSATGTGGDEQFF. CDR3 DNA sequence: TGTGCCAGCAGTGCCACCGGGACAGGGGGTGATGAGCAGTTCTTC.

The chain has TRBV29-1 and TRBJ1-3; D is perhaps TRBD1 (6 bases). Trimming removed 7 bases from V and 2 bases from J, with 9 bases in between. The germline gives CDR1 SQVTM, CDR2 ANQGSEA. The length of the CDR3 is 12 residues. This CDR3 reads CSARTAGNTIYF. DNA of the CDR3: TGCAGCGCGCGGACAGCTGGAAACACCATATATTTT.

CDR3 DNA: TGTGCCAGCAGCTTAGAGACTAGCTTTCTAACAGATACGCAGTATTTT. It codes for CASSLETSFLTDTQYF. This chain links TRBV7-9 with TRBJ2-3, with 7 bases aligning to TRBD2. CDR3 length: 16 amino acids. After removal of 1 base from V and 3 bases from J, the junction contained 7 bases not matched to a gene. The germline V gene encodes CDR1 SEHNR and CDR2 FQNEAQ (reference sequence).

The rearrangement joins TRBV6-5 to TRBJ2-7; 10 bases line up with TRBD2. The CDR3 has 14 residues. Germline-derived CDR1 and CDR2 are MNHEY and SVGAGI. V gave up 6 bases and J gave up 2 bases; unmatched junction bases: 4. CDR3 loop: CASSGLAGAYEQYF. CDR3 nucleotides: TGTGCCAGCAGCGGGCTAGCGGGAGCCTACGAGCAGTACTTC.

In its sample, this clone was seen once. The rearrangement joins TRBV19 to TRBJ2-7, with 9 bases matching TRBD1. Germline CDR1 LNHDA, CDR2 SQIVND (reference sequence). This CDR3 has 15 residues. J gave up 6 bases and V 5 bases, and 11 bases lay outside the gene matches. CDR3 nucleotide sequence: TGTGCCAGTAGTGAAACAGGGGGCCCAGGAGGCGAGCAGTACTTC. Its translation: CASSETGGPGGEQYF.

The CDR3 nucleotides are TGTGCCAGCAGCTTAATGCCAGGGTCTTGGGATACGCAGTATTTT. It translates to CASSLMPGSWDTQYF. This chain joins TRBV7-8 and TRBJ2-3; tentative D call: TRBD1 (5 bases). Per the germline V gene, CDR1 is SGHVS and CDR2 is FQNEAQ. Trimming removed 2 bases at V and 6 bases at J, with 15 bases between. There are 15 residues in the CDR3.

This sequence joins TRBV7-3 and TRBJ2-1; 12 nucleotides align to TRBD2. The CDR3 runs to 21 residues. Germline trimming cut 1 base from V and 4 bases from J; bases unmatched to any gene: 17. Germline-derived CDR1 and CDR2 are SGHTA and FQGTGA. This chain's CDR3 is CASSLMARTSGVRGGYNEQFF. The CDR3 DNA reads TGTGCCAGCAGCTTAATGGCCCGGACTAGCGGGGTTAGGGGGGGATACAATGAGCAGTTCTTC.

In its sample, this clone was seen once. The V and J genes are TRBV6-1 and TRBJ1-5, with D hard to call. Germline V CDR1 and CDR2: MNHNS, SASEGT. Deletions cut 1 base from V and 7 bases from J, with 8 bases between. This CDR3 is 13 amino acids long. The CDR3 spells CASSEGQPQPQHF. The CDR3 DNA is TGTGCCAGCAGTGAAGGACAACCCCAGCCCCAGCATTTT.

The V call is TRBV7-2, the J call TRBJ2-1, with 7 positions matching TRBD2. V shed 2 bases and J 1 base; nucleotides not matched to a gene: 5. Germline-derived CDR1 and CDR2 are SGHTA and FQGNSA. The CDR3 is 16 amino acids. The CDR3 DNA sequence: TGTGCCAGCAGCTTAAGCGGGGCTGGGTCCTACAATGAGCAGTTCTTC. The encoded protein is CASSLSGAGSYNEQFF.

The J gene is TRBJ1-5, the V gene TRBV28; D uncertain. V lost 5 bases, J lost 10 bases, and 12 bases lay in between. The CDR3 totals 12 residues. The V gene's germline CDR1 is MDHEN and CDR2 SYDVKM. The CDR3 sequence is CASSNLEGPQHF. CDR3 in DNA: TGTGCCAGCAGTAACCTAGAGGGCCCCCAGCATTTT.

V usage is TRBV7-9 and J usage is TRBJ2-7, with TRBD1 identical over 7 bases. With V trimmed by 2 bases and J by 5 bases, 9 bases remained unmatched. CDR1 is SEHNR, CDR2 FQNEAQ, per germline (reference sequence). This CDR3 comprises 15 residues. The CDR3 sequence is CASSLQTGALDEQYF. The CDR3 nucleotides read TGTGCCAGCAGCTTACAAACAGGGGCCCTCGACGAGCAGTACTTC.

The CDR3 coding sequence is TGCGCCAGCAGCTCGGAGGGGGGAGGGATGAACACTGAAGCTTTCTTT. As protein: CASSSEGGGMNTEAFF. This chain links TRBV5-1 with TRBJ1-1; tentative D call: TRBD1 (6 bases). Trimming removed 3 bases from V and 0 bases from J, with 15 bases in between. Germline values: CDR1 SGHRS, CDR2 YFSETQ. CDR3 length: 16 amino acids.

The chain is built from TRBV5-4 and TRBJ2-3; 8 bases line up with TRBD2. From germline, CDR1 is SGHNT and CDR2 YYREEE (reference sequence). V gave up 4 bases and J gave up 0 bases; unmatched junction bases: 10. The CDR3 consists of 17 residues. CDR3 in amino acids: CASSHALLAASTDTQYF. CDR3 in DNA: TGTGCCAGCAGCCATGCCTTACTAGCGGCTAGCACAGATACGCAGTATTTT.

The chain has TRBV5-1 and TRBJ2-7, with D possibly matching TRBD2 (7 bases). V shed 0 bases and J shed 7 bases, with 17 bases lying between them. CDR1 is SGHRS, CDR2 YFSETQ, per germline. The CDR3 is made up of 15 amino acids. The CDR3 is CASSLGRGLKGEQYF. The CDR3 DNA sequence: TGCGCCAGCAGCTTGGGGCGGGGGCTGAAGGGGGAGCAGTACTTC.

The V and J genes are TRBV4-1 and TRBJ2-3; 11 bases fit TRBD1. With 3 bases clipped from V and 1 base from J, the junction kept 3 bases outside the gene matches. The CDR3 totals 16 residues. From germline, CDR1 is MGHRA and CDR2 YSYEKL. CDR3 sequence (DNA): TGCGCCAGCAGCCAGGGGACAGGGGGAGGCACAGATACGCAGTATTTT. Translating gives CASSQGTGGGTDTQYF.

A single count supports this clone. The chain is built from TRBV5-6 and TRBJ2-7; 8 positions agree with TRBD2. V was pared by 4 bases and J by 4 bases, with 4 bases of the junction left unmatched. CDR3 length: 13 amino acids. Per the germline V gene, CDR1 is SGHDT and CDR2 is YYEEEE. The CDR3 here is CASSPGGAYEQYF. In nucleotides, the CDR3 is TGTGCCAGCAGCCCGGGGGGGGCTTACGAGCAGTACTTC.

This clone has just one count. Written as DNA, the CDR3 is TGTGCCAGCAGCTTTTACAGCGGGAGTTCGCCGACCTACGAGCAGTACTTC. Encoded protein: CASSFYSGSSPTYEQYF. The rearrangement uses TRBV7-2 and TRBJ2-7, with TRBD2 matching over 8 bases. Germline V gene data show CDR1 as SGHTA and CDR2 as FQGNSA. CDR3 size: 17 residues. V shed 3 bases and J 2 bases; nucleotides not matched to a gene: 12.

CDR3 sequence: CASSYSGGETQYF. CDR3 coding DNA: TGTGCCAGCAGTTATTCAGGGGGGGAGACCCAGTACTTC. This rearrangement joins TRBV6-5 to TRBJ2-5; TRBD1 is a possible D gene (7 bases). The CDR3 length is 13 residues. Trimming removed 3 bases at V and 5 bases at J, with 10 bases between. CDR1 and CDR2 from the germline V gene are MNHEY and SVGAGI.

This CDR3 is CASSYGGEGSGEQFF. CDR3 DNA sequence: TGTGCCAGCAGTTATGGGGGGGAGGGGTCTGGTGAGCAGTTCTTC. This rearrangement joins TRBV6-5 to TRBJ2-1, with 7 nucleotides matching TRBD2. V lost 3 bases and J lost 9; bases outside the gene matches: 11. The germline gives CDR1 MNHEY, CDR2 SVGAGI. CDR3 length: 15 residues.

This chain uses TRBV18 with TRBJ2-1; D is perhaps TRBD2 (6 bases). The CDR3 extends over 15 amino acids. Germline CDR1 and CDR2: KGHSH and LQKENI. The germline V and J ends were trimmed by 3 bases and 5 bases, with 14 bases remaining between them. CDR3 residues: CASSPILGLHNEQFF. In DNA form, the CDR3 reads TGTGCCAGCTCACCGATATTGGGACTTCACAATGAGCAGTTCTTC.

This clone was seen a handful of times. The chain has TRBV29-1 and TRBJ1-1; D gene ambiguous. The CDR3 totals 12 residues. Trimming cost V 7 bases and J 0 bases, with 9 bases left between them. Germline values: CDR1 SQVTM, CDR2 ANQGSEA. The CDR3: CSARGLNTEAFF. The CDR3 nucleotides are TGCAGCGCCCGCGGATTGAACACTGAAGCTTTCTTT.

The V gene is TRBV18, the J gene TRBJ2-3; TRBD2 matches 12 bases. The V segment lost 5 bases and the J segment 2 bases; nucleotides outside the gene matches: 14. Germline lookup yields CDR1 KGHSH and CDR2 LQKENI. This CDR3 has 19 amino acids. CDR3 bases: TGTGCCAGCTCAACTATACCTCGACTAGCGGGAGTCAACACAGATACGCAGTATTTT. Protein: CASSTIPRLAGVNTDTQYF.

The CDR3 region is CASSLPWTGEAFF. CDR3 DNA sequence: TGTGCCAGCAGCCTACCCTGGACAGGGGAAGCTTTCTTT. The chain has TRBV7-2 and TRBJ1-1, with 8 bases aligning to TRBD1. Trimming cost V 5 bases and J 8 bases; bases outside gene matches: 7. This CDR3 has 13 residues. Germline V lookup: CDR1 SGHTA, CDR2 FQGNSA.

The V gene is TRBV6-1, the J gene TRBJ2-5; TRBD2 matches 9 bases. With V trimmed by 7 bases and J by 1 base, 7 bases remained unmatched. The CDR3 extends over 15 amino acids. Germline V gives CDR1 MNHNS, CDR2 SASEGT. The CDR3 here is CASNHWREGQETQYF. In DNA, the CDR3 is TGTGCCAGCAATCATTGGCGGGAGGGCCAAGAGACCCAGTACTTC.

V and J are TRBV2 and TRBJ2-1; 8 positions agree with TRBD2. In germline, CDR1 is SNHLY, CDR2 FYNNEI. Germline trimming cut 3 bases from V and 12 bases from J; bases unmatched to any gene: 13. The CDR3 is 15 residues long. The CDR3 region is CASSELVAGSWGQFF. Written as DNA, the CDR3 is TGTGCCAGCAGTGAGCTGGTAGCGGGGTCGTGGGGGCAGTTCTTC.

The chain has TRBV25-1 and TRBJ1-2; tentative D call: TRBD1 (6 bases). Trimming shortened V by 4 bases and J by 8 bases, and 23 bases separated the two germline ends. The CDR3 is 16 residues long. Germline V CDR1 and CDR2: MGHDK, SYGVNS. This CDR3 reads CASSALSTGHIHGYTF. For the CDR3, the DNA is TGTGCCAGCAGTGCACTTTCCACGGGACACATTCACGGCTACACCTTC.

The chain carries TRBV15 and TRBJ2-7, with 10 positions matching TRBD2. This CDR3 has 16 residues. The V gene end was trimmed by 0 bases and the J gene end by 4 bases; junction bases not matched to a gene: 6. Looked up from germline, CDR1 is LNHNV and CDR2 is YYDKDF (reference sequence). CDR3 region: CATSRDLAGVWYEQYF. CDR3 sequence (DNA): TGTGCCACCAGCAGAGATCTAGCGGGAGTTTGGTACGAGCAGTACTTC.

This chain uses TRBV7-2 with TRBJ1-5, with TRBD1 matching over 8 bases. Trimming cost V 3 bases and J 0 bases; bases outside gene matches: 1. Germline V gene lookup returns CDR1 SGHTA and CDR2 FQGNSA. The CDR3 runs to 15 residues. CDR3 amino acids: CASSFRGHSNQPQHF. CDR3 sequence (DNA): TGTGCCAGCAGCTTCAGGGGGCATAGCAATCAGCCCCAGCATTTT.

This chain links TRBV5-6 with TRBJ2-6; a possible D gene is TRBD1 (6 bases). Trimming removed 4 bases from V and 0 bases from J, with 17 bases in between. The length of the CDR3 is 18 residues. CDR1 is SGHDT and CDR2 is YYEEEE in the germline V gene. The chain's CDR3 is CASSRPWDTSSGANVLTF. The CDR3 DNA reads TGTGCCAGCAGCCGGCCGTGGGACACATCCTCTGGGGCCAACGTCCTGACTTTC.

The genes are TRBV18 and TRBJ2-3; no clear D. The V and J ends lost 3 bases and 3 bases respectively, with 4 bases between them. This CDR3 region has 12 residues. The germline V gene encodes CDR1 KGHSH and CDR2 LQKENI. The CDR3 sequence: CASSPETDTQYF. The CDR3 region has the DNA TGTGCCAGCTCACCTGAGACAGATACGCAGTATTTT.